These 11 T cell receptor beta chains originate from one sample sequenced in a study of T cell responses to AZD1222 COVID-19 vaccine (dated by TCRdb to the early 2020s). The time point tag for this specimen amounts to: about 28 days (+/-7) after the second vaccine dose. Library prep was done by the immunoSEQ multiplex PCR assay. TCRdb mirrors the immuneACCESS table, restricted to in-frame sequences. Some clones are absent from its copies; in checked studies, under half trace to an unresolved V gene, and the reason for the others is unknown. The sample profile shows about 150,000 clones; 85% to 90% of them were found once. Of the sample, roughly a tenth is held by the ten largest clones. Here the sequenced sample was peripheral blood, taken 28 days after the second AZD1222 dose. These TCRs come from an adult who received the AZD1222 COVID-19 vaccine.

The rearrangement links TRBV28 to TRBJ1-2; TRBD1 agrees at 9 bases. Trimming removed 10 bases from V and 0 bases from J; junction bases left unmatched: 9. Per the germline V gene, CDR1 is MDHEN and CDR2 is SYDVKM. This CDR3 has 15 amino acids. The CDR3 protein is CATLGTGYPNYGYTF. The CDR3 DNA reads TGTGCCACTCTCGGGACAGGGTACCCTAACTATGGCTACACCTTC.

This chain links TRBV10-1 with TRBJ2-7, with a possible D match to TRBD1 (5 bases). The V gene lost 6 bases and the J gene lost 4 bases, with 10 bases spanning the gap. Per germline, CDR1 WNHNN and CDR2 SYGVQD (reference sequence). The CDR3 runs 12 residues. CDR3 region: CASRGRGYEQYF. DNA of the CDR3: TGCGCCAGCAGGGGGCGAGGTTACGAGCAGTACTTC.

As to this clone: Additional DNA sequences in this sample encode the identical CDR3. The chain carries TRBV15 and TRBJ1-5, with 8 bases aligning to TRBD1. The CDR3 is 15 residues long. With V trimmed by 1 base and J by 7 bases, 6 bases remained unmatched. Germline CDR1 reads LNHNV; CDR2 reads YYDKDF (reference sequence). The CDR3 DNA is TGTGCCACCAGCAGAGGCGGACAGGGAGGGCAGCCCCAGCATTTT. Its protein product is CATSRGGQGGQPQHF.

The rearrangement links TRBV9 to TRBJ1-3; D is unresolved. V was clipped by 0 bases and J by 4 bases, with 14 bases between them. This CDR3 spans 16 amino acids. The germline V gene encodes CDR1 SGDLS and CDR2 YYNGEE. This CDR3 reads CASSVGKGLGGNTIYF. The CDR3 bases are TGTGCCAGCAGCGTAGGAAAGGGCCTGGGAGGAAACACCATATATTTT.

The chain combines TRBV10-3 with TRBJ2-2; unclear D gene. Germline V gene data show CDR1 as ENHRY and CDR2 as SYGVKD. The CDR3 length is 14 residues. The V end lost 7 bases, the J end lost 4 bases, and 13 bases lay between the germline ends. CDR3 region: CAIKLGLGTGELFF. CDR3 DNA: TGTGCCATCAAGCTGGGTTTGGGCACCGGGGAGCTGTTTTTT.

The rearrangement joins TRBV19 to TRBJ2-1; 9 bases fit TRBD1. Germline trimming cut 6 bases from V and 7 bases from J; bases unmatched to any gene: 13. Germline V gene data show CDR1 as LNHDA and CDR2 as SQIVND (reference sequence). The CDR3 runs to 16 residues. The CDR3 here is CASSPDGTGWGNEQFF. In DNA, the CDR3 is TGTGCCAGTAGCCCAGACGGGACAGGGTGGGGGAATGAGCAGTTCTTC.

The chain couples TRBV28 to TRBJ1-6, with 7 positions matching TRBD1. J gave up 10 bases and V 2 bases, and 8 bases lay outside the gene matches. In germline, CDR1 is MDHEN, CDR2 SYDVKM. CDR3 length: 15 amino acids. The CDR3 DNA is TGTGCCAGCAGTTTAAAAAGGACAGGAGGGTCACCCCTCCACTTT. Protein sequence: CASSLKRTGGSPLHF.

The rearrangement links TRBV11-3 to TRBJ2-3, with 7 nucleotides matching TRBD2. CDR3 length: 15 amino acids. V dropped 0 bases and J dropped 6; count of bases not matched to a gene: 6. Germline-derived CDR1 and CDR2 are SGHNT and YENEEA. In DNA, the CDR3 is TGTGCCAGCAGCTTAGATAGTGGACTAGAGGATACGCAGTATTTT. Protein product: CASSLDSGLEDTQYF.

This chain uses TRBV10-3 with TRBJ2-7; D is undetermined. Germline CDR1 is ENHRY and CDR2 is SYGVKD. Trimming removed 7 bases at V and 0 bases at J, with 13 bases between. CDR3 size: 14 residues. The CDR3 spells CAIKGPANSYEQYF. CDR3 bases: TGTGCCATCAAAGGGCCAGCCAACTCCTACGAGCAGTACTTC.

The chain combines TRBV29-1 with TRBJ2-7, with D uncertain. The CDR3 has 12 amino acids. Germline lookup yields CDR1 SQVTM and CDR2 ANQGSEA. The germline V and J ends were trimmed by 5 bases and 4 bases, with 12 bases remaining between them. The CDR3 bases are TGCAGCGTTCGCCGCTCGGAATACGAGCAGTACTTC. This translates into CSVRRSEYEQYF.

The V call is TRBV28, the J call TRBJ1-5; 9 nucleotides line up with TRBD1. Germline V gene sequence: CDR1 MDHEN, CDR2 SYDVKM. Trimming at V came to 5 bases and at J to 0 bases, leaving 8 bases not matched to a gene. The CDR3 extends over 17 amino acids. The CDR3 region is CASSHRTGEYSNQPQHF. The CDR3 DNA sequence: TGTGCCAGCAGTCACCGGACAGGGGAATATAGCAATCAGCCCCAGCATTTT.